These 23 T cell receptor beta chains were sequenced from one sample in a study of blood T cell repertoires in COVID-19. Repertoires were generated with immunoSEQ multiplex PCR, while TCRdb's copy carries only in-frame clones and drops some. The sample contains around 460,000 clones, about 90% of which appear only once. Sequenced material: peripheral blood. These receptors were collected from a young man with COVID-19, enrolled during active disease.

V is TRBV15 and J is TRBJ1-2; D remains ambiguous. The CDR3 has 14 amino acids. Trimming removed 3 bases at V and 3 bases at J, with 11 bases between. Germline CDR1 is LNHNV and CDR2 is YYDKDF (reference sequence). The CDR3 protein is CATSRTLADYGYTF. DNA for the CDR3: TGTGCCACCAGCAGGACCTTAGCAGACTATGGCTACACCTTC.

The V and J genes are TRBV19 and TRBJ2-1; 7 bases agree with TRBD2. The CDR3 runs 13 residues. The germline V gene encodes CDR1 LNHDA and CDR2 SQIVND (reference sequence). V shed 6 bases and J 8 bases; nucleotides not matched to a gene: 7. The CDR3 coding sequence is TGTGCCAGTAGCATGCGGGGGATCGATGAGCAGTTCTTC. Protein: CASSMRGIDEQFF.

V gene TRBV5-6 combines with J gene TRBJ2-1; 12 nucleotides match TRBD2. V lost 5 bases to trimming and J lost 4 bases; unmatched junction nucleotides: 4. The germline gives CDR1 SGHDT, CDR2 YYEEEE. The CDR3 contains 15 residues. The CDR3 nucleotides are TGTGCCAGCAGTCGGACTAGCGGGAATTACAATGAGCAGTTCTTC. This codes for CASSRTSGNYNEQFF.

The chain has TRBV24-1 and TRBJ2-1; D remains unclear. V lost 4 bases, J lost 3 bases, and 6 bases lay in between. The CDR3 spans 13 residues. The germline V gene has CDR1 KGHDR and CDR2 SFDVKD. Here the CDR3 reads CATSEELYNEQFF. The CDR3 DNA reads TGTGCCACCAGTGAAGAACTCTACAATGAGCAGTTCTTC.

This clone was recorded a few times. V gene TRBV5-5 combines with J gene TRBJ2-7, with D possibly matching TRBD1 (6 bases). CDR1 is SGHKS, CDR2 YYEKEE, per germline (reference sequence). Trimming took off 1 base at V and 2 bases at J, with 13 bases between the two ends. The CDR3 runs to 15 residues. The CDR3 sequence is CASSLTGFRTYEQYF. Here the CDR3 DNA reads TGTGCCAGCAGCTTGACAGGGTTTCGGACCTACGAGCAGTACTTC. Using reference TRBV5-5 and TRBJ2-7 for the parts outside the CDR3, the full variable domain is DAGVTQSPTHLIKTRGQQVTLRCSPISGHKSVSWYQQVLGQGPQFIFQYYEKEERGRGNFPDRFSARQFPNYSSELNVNALLLGDSALYLCASSLTGFRTYEQYFGPGTRLTVT.

This clone was counted a few times. The chain couples TRBV27 to TRBJ1-2; TRBD1 aligns across 8 bases. The germline V gene has CDR1 MNHEY and CDR2 SMNVEV (reference sequence). This CDR3 has 15 amino acids. J gave up 8 bases and V 2 bases, and 10 bases lay outside the gene matches. DNA of the CDR3: TGTGCCAGCAGTTTAAAGGACAGGGTGGGGTGGGGCTACACCTTC. This gives the protein CASSLKDRVGWGYTF.

This clone was detected only once. The chain recombines TRBV19 with TRBJ1-2; possible D gene TRBD1, 5 bases. V lost 0 bases, J lost 7 bases, and 9 bases lay in between. The CDR3 spans 13 residues. From germline, CDR1 is LNHDA and CDR2 SQIVND (reference sequence). The CDR3 region has the DNA TGTGCCAGTAGTATAGACAGGGCAGGTGGCTACACCTTC. Amino acids: CASSIDRAGGYTF.

CDR3 loop: CASSPMNTGELFF. CDR3 coding DNA: TGTGCCAGCAGCCCTATGAACACCGGGGAGCTGTTTTTT. The rearrangement joins TRBV7-6 to TRBJ2-2; unclear D gene. Trimming left V 5 bases short and J 1 base short, with 5 bases between. Germline loops: CDR1 SGHVS, CDR2 FNYEAQ. This CDR3 has 13 amino acids.

This chain joins TRBV2 and TRBJ1-1; D is possibly TRBD1 (6 bases). Between the trimmed V and J ends, which lost 6 bases and 4 bases, there was a span of 18 bases. CDR3 length: 15 residues. Per germline, CDR1 SNHLY and CDR2 FYNNEI. In DNA, the CDR3 is TGTGCCAGCAGCGTACAGGGTAGTGGCGGCACTGAAGCTTTCTTT. As protein: CASSVQGSGGTEAFF.

This chain joins TRBV6-4 and TRBJ1-5, with TRBD1 as a possible D gene (6 bases). CDR1 is MRHNA and CDR2 is SNTAGT in the germline V gene. V gave up 2 bases and J gave up 7 bases, with 9 bases separating them. The CDR3 runs to 13 residues. The CDR3 coding sequence is TGTGCCAGCAGTGACAGGGGGGGACAGCCCCAGCATTTT. Protein sequence: CASSDRGGQPQHF.

The chain joins TRBV11-3 to TRBJ2-5; D is possibly TRBD1 (6 bases). Per the germline V gene, CDR1 is SGHNT and CDR2 is YENEEA. CDR3 length equals 15 residues. Trimming took 5 bases from V and 1 from J, leaving 14 bases between them. The CDR3 DNA follows: TGTGCCAGCAGCCCGCGACAGGCGACCCAAGAGACCCAGTACTTC. It yields the protein CASSPRQATQETQYF.

This chain joins TRBV6-5 and TRBJ1-2; TRBD1 matches 7 bases. This CDR3 is built from 15 residues. Unmatched junction bases numbered 4, after V lost 1 base and J lost 2 bases. CDR1 and CDR2 (germline): MNHEY, SVGAGI. Written as DNA, the CDR3 is TGTGCCAGCAGTTACTTCCTACAGGGGAACTATGGCTACACCTTC. Translating gives CASSYFLQGNYGYTF.

The rearrangement joins TRBV28 to TRBJ1-2; D gene ambiguous. Trimming took off 5 bases at V and 0 bases at J, with 7 bases between the two ends. In germline, CDR1 is MDHEN, CDR2 SYDVKM. CDR3 size: 13 residues. The DNA of the CDR3 is TGTGCCAGCAGTCCGGTTACTAACTATGGCTACACCTTC. It yields the protein CASSPVTNYGYTF.

This clone came up once. The gene calls are TRBV30 and TRBJ2-3; D possibly corresponds to TRBD2 (5 bases). V shed 4 bases and J shed 2 bases, with 10 bases lying between them. Germline V CDR1 and CDR2: GTSNPN, SVGIG (reference sequence). CDR3 length: 13 amino acids. CDR3 amino acids: CAWTGNPTDTQYF. DNA for the CDR3: TGTGCCTGGACGGGGAACCCCACAGATACGCAGTATTTT.

To note about this clone: Other DNA sequences in this sample translate to the same CDR3. The V call is TRBV29-1, the J call TRBJ1-1, with a weak D call TRBD1 (6 bases). Looked up from germline, CDR1 is SQVTM and CDR2 is ANQGSEA. The CDR3 covers 12 residues. Trimming took 6 bases from V and 1 from J, leaving 9 bases between them. The chain's CDR3 is CSVVGGNTEAFF. CDR3 nucleotide sequence: TGCAGCGTCGTAGGGGGGAACACTGAAGCTTTCTTT. Using reference TRBV29-1 and TRBJ1-1 for the parts outside the CDR3, the full variable domain is SAVISQKPSRDICQRGTSLTIQCQVDSQVTMMFWYRQQPGQSLTLIATANQGSEATYESGFVIDKFPISRPNLTFSTLTVSNMSPEDSSIYLCSVVGGNTEAFFGQGTRLTVV.

The rearrangement joins TRBV5-4 to TRBJ1-1; TRBD1 matches 7 bases. The ends lost 6 bases at V and 1 base at J; junction bases unmatched: 3. Germline CDR1 is SGHNT and CDR2 is YYREEE (reference sequence). The CDR3 is 13 amino acids. Here the CDR3 reads CASTGTENTEAFF. As DNA, the CDR3 is TGTGCCAGCACCGGGACAGAGAACACTGAAGCTTTCTTT.

The chain employs TRBV6-6 and TRBJ2-3; a possible D gene is TRBD1 (6 bases). Germline V lookup: CDR1 MNHNY, CDR2 SVGAGI (reference sequence). The germline V and J ends were trimmed by 7 bases and 14 bases, with 22 bases remaining between them. CDR3 length: 13 residues. CDR3 protein: CASNEGQSHRRYF. The CDR3, as DNA: TGTGCCAGCAACGAAGGACAGTCCCATCGAAGGTATTTT.

The chain is built from TRBV5-1 and TRBJ1-1; perhaps TRBD1 as D (5 bases). CDR3 size: 15 residues. The germline V gene has CDR1 SGHRS and CDR2 YFSETQ. V was trimmed by 4 bases and J by 2 bases, leaving 15 bases between them. In nucleotides, the CDR3 is TGCGCCAGCAGCCATCCACGGAGGGGCAACACTGAAGCTTTCTTT. This translates into CASSHPRRGNTEAFF.

The CDR3 protein is CASSLSSAGYNEQFF. DNA for the CDR3: TGTGCCAGCAGTTTATCTAGCGCAGGATACAATGAGCAGTTCTTC. The rearrangement links TRBV27 to TRBJ2-1, with TRBD2 as a possible D gene (5 bases). CDR1 MNHEY and CDR2 SMNVEV come from the germline V gene (reference sequence). The CDR3 is 15 residues long. V shed 0 bases and J shed 4 bases, with 10 bases lying between them.

The chain combines TRBV10-1 with TRBJ2-1, with TRBD2 matching 8 bases. J lost 3 bases, V lost 4 bases, and 8 bases had no gene match. The CDR3 extends over 16 amino acids. CDR1 is WNHNN and CDR2 is SYGVQD in the germline V gene (reference sequence). For the CDR3, the DNA is TGCGCCAGCAGTGGAGAAGTTAGCGGGAACTACAATGAGCAGTTCTTC. Translated: CASSGEVSGNYNEQFF.

The chain is built from TRBV5-1 and TRBJ2-1; 9 bases fit TRBD1. V trimming: 4 bases; J trimming: 4 bases; junction bases outside the gene matches: 3. The CDR3 is made up of 14 amino acids. CDR1 is SGHRS and CDR2 is YFSETQ in the germline V gene. The CDR3 DNA is TGCGCCAGCAGCACCGGGACAGGGTACAATGAGCAGTTCTTC. Its protein product is CASSTGTGYNEQFF.

There are a few counts of this clone. The J gene is TRBJ1-1, the V gene TRBV6-1, with a weak D call TRBD1 (5 bases). This CDR3 has 15 amino acids. With 2 bases removed from V and 1 base from J, the gap between germline ends came to 11 bases. Germline-derived CDR1 and CDR2 are MNHNS and SASEGT. The CDR3 DNA reads TGTGCCAGCAGTGAATGGGTAGGGGAGAACACTGAAGCTTTCTTT. Amino acid sequence: CASSEWVGENTEAFF.

The rearrangement links TRBV7-6 to TRBJ2-1; 12 nucleotides line up with TRBD1. Germline lookup yields CDR1 SGHVS and CDR2 FNYEAQ. J was trimmed by 12 bases and V by 5 bases; bases with no gene match: 11. This CDR3 is built from 15 residues. CDR3 coding DNA: TGTGCCAGCAGCCTGGACCGGGACAGGGGGCTCGGGCAGTTCTTC. It yields the protein CASSLDRDRGLGQFF. The entire variable domain, with the rest obtained from reference TRBV7-6 and TRBJ2-1, is as follows: GAGVSQSPRYKVTKRGQDVALRCDPISGHVSLYWYRQALGQGPEFLTYFNYEAQQDKSGLPNDRFSAERPEGSISTLTIQRTEQRDSAMYRCASSLDRDRGLGQFFGPGTRLTVL.